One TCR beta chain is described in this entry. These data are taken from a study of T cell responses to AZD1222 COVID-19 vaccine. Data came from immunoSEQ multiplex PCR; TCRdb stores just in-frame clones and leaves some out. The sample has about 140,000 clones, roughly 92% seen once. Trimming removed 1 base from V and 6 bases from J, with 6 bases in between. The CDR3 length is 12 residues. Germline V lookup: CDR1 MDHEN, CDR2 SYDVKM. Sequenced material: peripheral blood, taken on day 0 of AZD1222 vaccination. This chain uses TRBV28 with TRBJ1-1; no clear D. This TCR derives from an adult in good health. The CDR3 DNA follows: TGTGCCAGCAGTTTATTGAGGTCTGAAGCTTTCTTT. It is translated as CASSLLRSEAFF.